This TCR beta chain was recorded in a study of blood T cells in healthy people across ages. Per the germline V gene, CDR1 is DFQATT and CDR2 is SNEGSKA (reference sequence). CDR3 size: 13 residues. V was clipped by 6 bases and J by 1 base, with 13 bases between them. Through a sample-barcoded 5' primer and a J-beta primer mix, a second PCR was run for about 6 to 11 cycles. MiXCR, run by TCRdb on the 5' RACE reads, gives a single entry per CDR3 protein. This table has about a million distinct CDR3 sequences, roughly 50% appearing once. J is TRBJ2-7 and V is TRBV20-1; D is ambiguous. The receptor's source is a woman aged 60-70 years in good health. Sequenced sample: blood. The CDR3 spells CSATRRYSYEQYF. The CDR3 bases are TGCAGTGCAACGAGAAGGTATTCCTACGAGCAGTACTTC.